This paragraph covers one T cell receptor (beta chain) sequence. Authors' analysis steps: Counts of nucleated cells, estimated from reference gene primer amplification, were obtained. This table comes from immunoSEQ multiplex PCR, and its TCRdb copy is limited to in-frame clones, with some not included. V and J calls plus clone size are reproduced from that table; the DNA served to infer D and trimming. The sample lists about 150,000 clones, around 80% occurring once. This record comes from a study of blood T cell repertoires in COVID-19. Study overall: COVID-19 samples, acute and convalescent, were from the United States, Italy and Spain. Nucleic acid was either cDNA or gDNA, and it came from T cells, B-cell-depleted T cells, or PBMCs.

V shed 1 base and J shed 6 bases, with 7 bases lying between them. This CDR3 is 13 amino acids long. From germline, CDR1 is LNHDA and CDR2 SQIVND (reference sequence). The receptor was isolated from a man aged 55 to 70 who had recovered from COVID-19. Sequencing was carried out using peripheral blood. The chain couples TRBV19 to TRBJ2-1; no definite D call. The DNA for the CDR3 is TGTGCCAGTAGTATAGGAAACGGCAATGAGCAGTTCTTC. It specifies CASSIGNGNEQFF.